This T cell receptor beta chain came from a study of chemoradiotherapy in HPV16-positive cancers. Study-wide results and limits: Candidate HPV-specific clones and E7-related TCR motifs grew in tumor during treatment. Only a couple of HPV16-positive patients supplied the functional HPV-specificity definition.

Germline CDR1 reads SGHRS; CDR2 reads YFSETQ. The CDR3 covers 15 residues. Trimming left V 5 bases short and J 3 bases short, with 17 bases between. Points on this clone: Its antigen is as yet unknown.

TCRdb's table, derived via immunoSEQ multiplex PCR, lists solely in-frame clones and lacks some. The repertoire includes a few thousand clones, 86% of them detected once, and less than 5% sits in the top ten. This chain uses TRBV5-1 with TRBJ1-1; D ambiguous. The receptor comes from a human donor with HPV-associated anogenital cancer. The specimen was tumor tissue, collected from a patient who underwent chemoradiotherapy. CDR3 protein: CASSPDTGIDTEAFF. CDR3 bases: TGCGCCAGCAGTCCCGACACCGGGATCGACACTGAAGCTTTCTTT.